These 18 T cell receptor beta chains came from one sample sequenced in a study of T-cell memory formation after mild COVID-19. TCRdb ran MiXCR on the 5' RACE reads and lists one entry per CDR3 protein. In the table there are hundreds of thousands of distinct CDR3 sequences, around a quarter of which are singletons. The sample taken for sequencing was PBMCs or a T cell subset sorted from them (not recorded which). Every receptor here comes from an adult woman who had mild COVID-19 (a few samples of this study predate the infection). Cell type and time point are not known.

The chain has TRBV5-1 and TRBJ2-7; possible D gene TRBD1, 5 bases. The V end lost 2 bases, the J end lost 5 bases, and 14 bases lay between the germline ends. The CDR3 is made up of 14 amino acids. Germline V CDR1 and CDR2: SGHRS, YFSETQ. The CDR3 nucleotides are TGCGCCAGCAGCTTCGGGCAGGGATCTGACGAGCAGTACTTC. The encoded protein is CASSFGQGSDEQYF.

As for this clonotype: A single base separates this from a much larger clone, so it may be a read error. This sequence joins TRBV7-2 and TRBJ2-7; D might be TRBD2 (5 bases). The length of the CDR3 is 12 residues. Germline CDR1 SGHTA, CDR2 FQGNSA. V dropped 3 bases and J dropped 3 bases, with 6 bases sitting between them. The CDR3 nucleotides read TGTGCCAGCAGCTTTGAGGGCTACGAGCAGTACTTC. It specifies CASSFEGYEQYF.

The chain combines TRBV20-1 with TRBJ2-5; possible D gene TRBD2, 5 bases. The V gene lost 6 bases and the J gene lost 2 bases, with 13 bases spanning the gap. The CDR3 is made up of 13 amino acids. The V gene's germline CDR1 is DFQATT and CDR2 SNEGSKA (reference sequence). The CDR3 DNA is TGCAGTGCCCAGAGCGGCGGACAAGAGACCCAGTACTTC. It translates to CSAQSGGQETQYF.

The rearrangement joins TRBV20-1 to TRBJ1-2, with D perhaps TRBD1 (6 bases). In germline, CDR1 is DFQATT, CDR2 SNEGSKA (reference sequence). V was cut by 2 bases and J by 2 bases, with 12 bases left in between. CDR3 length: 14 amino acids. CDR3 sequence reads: CSARPGQTNYGYTF. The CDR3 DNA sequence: TGCAGTGCTAGACCCGGACAGACCAACTATGGCTACACCTTC.

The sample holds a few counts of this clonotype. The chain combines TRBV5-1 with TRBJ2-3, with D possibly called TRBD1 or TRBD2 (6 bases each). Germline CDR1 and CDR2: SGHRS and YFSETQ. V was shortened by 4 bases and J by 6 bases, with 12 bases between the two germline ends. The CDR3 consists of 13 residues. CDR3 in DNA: TGCGCCAGCAGCCCGGCGGGACACGATACGCAGTATTTT. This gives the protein CASSPAGHDTQYF.

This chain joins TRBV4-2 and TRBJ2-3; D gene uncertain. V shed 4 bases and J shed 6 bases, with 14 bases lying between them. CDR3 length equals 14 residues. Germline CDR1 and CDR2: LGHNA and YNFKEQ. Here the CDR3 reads CASSPYHLMDTQYF. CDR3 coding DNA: TGTGCCAGCAGCCCTTACCACCTCATGGATACGCAGTATTTT.

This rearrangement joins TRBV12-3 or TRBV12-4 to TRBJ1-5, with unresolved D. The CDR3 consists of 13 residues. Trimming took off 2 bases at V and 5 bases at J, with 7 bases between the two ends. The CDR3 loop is CASSLQVDQPQHF. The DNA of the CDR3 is TGTGCCAGCAGTTTACAGGTCGATCAGCCCCAGCATTTT.

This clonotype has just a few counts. This CDR3 is CASNTPPGELFF. The CDR3 DNA sequence: TGTGCCAGTAACACCCCCCCTGGGGAGCTGTTTTTT. The gene calls are TRBV19 and TRBJ2-2; D not resolved. Germline CDR1 LNHDA, CDR2 SQIVND (reference sequence). This CDR3 spans 12 amino acids. Trimming removed 7 bases at V and 8 bases at J, with 11 bases between.

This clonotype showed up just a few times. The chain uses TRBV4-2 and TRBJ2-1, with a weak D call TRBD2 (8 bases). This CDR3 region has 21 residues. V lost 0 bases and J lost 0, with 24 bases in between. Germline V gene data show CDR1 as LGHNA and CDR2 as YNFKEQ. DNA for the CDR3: TGTGCCAGCAGCCAAGATGGTTACGGGACAGCGGGGGCCAGCTCCTACAATGAGCAGTTCTTC. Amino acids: CASSQDGYGTAGASSYNEQFF.

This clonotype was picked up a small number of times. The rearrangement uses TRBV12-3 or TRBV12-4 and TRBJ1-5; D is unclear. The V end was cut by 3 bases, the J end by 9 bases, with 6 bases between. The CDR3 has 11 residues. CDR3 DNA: TGTGCCAGCAGTTTCGATGTGCCCCAGCATTTT. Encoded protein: CASSFDVPQHF.

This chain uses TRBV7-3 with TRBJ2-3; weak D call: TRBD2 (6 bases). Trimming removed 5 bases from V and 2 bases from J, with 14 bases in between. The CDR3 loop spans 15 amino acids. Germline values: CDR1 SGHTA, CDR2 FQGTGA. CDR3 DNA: TGTGCCAGCAGCCACTACGCGGGAATCACAGATACGCAGTATTTT. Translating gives CASSHYAGITDTQYF. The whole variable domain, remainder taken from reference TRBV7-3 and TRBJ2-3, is GAGVSQTPSNKVTEKGKYVELRCDPISGHTALYWYRQSLGQGPEFLIYFQGTGAADDSGLPNDRFFAVRPEGSVSTLKIQRTERGDSAVYLCASSHYAGITDTQYFGPGTRLTVL.

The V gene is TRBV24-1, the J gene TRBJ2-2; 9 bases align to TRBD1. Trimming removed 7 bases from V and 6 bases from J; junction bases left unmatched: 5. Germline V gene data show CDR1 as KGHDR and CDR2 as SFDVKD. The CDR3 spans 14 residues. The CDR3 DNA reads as TGTGCCACCAGCGGGACAGGGATAGCCGGGGAGCTGTTTTTT. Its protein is CATSGTGIAGELFF.

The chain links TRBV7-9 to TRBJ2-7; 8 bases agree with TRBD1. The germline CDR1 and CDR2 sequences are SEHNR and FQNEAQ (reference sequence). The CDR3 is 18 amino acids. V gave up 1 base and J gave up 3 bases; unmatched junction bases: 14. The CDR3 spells CASSLDLSPGQVVYEQYF. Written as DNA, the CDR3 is TGTGCCAGCAGCTTAGATTTATCGCCGGGACAGGTCGTCTACGAGCAGTACTTC.

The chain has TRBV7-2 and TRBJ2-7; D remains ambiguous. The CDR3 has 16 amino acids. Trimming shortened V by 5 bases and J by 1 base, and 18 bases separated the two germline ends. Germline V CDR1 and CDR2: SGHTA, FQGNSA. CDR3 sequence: CASSTTDALGSYEQYF. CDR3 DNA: TGTGCCAGCAGCACCACGGACGCCCTGGGATCCTACGAGCAGTACTTC.

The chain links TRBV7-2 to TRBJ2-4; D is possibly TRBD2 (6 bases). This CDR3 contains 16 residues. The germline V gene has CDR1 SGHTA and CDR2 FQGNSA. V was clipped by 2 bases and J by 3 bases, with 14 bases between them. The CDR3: CASSLYRRGVKNIQYF. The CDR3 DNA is TGTGCCAGCAGCTTATACCGGCGGGGTGTCAAAAACATTCAGTACTTC.

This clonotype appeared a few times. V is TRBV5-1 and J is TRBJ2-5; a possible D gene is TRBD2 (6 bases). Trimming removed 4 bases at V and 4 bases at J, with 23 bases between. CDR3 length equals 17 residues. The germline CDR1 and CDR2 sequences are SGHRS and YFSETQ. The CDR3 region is CASSAVGGAGGGETQYF. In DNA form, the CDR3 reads TGCGCCAGCAGCGCCGTCGGTGGAGCGGGTGGGGGAGAGACCCAGTACTTC.

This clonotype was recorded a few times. The CDR3 DNA follows: TGTGCCACCAGTGATTTGCCTGGACAGTATGAGCAGTTCTTC. Amino acid sequence: CATSDLPGQYEQFF. V usage is TRBV24-1 and J usage is TRBJ2-1, with a possible D match to TRBD1 (6 bases). This CDR3 has 14 amino acids. The V gene lost 0 bases and the J gene lost 8 bases, with 10 bases spanning the gap. Germline assignment: CDR1 KGHDR and CDR2 SFDVKD.

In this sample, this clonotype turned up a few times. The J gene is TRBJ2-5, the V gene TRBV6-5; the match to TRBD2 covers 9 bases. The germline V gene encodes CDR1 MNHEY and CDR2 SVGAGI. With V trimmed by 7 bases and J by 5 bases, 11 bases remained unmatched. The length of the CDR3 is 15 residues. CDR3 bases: TGTGCCAGCACCCCAGTGCGGGGGGGCTGGGAGACCCAGTACTTC. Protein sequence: CASTPVRGGWETQYF.